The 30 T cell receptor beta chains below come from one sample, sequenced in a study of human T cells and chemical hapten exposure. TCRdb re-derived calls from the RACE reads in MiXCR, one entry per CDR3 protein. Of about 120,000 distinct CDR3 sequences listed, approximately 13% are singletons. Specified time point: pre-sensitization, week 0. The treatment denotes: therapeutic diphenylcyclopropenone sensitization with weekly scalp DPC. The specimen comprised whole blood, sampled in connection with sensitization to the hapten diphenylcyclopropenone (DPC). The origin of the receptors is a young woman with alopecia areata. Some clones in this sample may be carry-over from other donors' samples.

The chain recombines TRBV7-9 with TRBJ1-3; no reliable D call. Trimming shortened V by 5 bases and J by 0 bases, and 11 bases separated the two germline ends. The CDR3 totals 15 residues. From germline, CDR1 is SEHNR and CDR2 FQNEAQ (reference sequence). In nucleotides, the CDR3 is TGTGCCAGCAGCAAAGACCTATACTCTGGAAACACCATATATTTT. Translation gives CASSKDLYSGNTIYF. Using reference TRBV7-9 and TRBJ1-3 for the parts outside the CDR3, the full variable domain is DTGVSQNPRHKITKRGQNVTFRCDPISEHNRLYWYRQTLGQGPEFLTYFQNEAQLEKSRLLSDRFSAERPKGSFSTLEIQRTEQGDSAMYLCASSKDLYSGNTIYFGEGSWLTVV.

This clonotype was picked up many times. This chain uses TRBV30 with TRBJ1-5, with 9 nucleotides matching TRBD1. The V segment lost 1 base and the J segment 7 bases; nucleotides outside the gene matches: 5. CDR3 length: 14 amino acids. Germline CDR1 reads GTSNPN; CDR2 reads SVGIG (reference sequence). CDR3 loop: CAWSGDRVVQPQHF. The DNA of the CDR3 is TGTGCCTGGAGTGGGGACAGGGTTGTACAGCCCCAGCATTTT. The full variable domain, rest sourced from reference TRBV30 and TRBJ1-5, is SQTIHQWPATLVQPVGSPLSLECTVEGTSNPNLYWYRQAAGRGLQLLFYSVGIGQISSEVPQNLSASRPQDRQFILSSKKLLLSDSGFYLCAWSGDRVVQPQHFGDGTRLSIL.

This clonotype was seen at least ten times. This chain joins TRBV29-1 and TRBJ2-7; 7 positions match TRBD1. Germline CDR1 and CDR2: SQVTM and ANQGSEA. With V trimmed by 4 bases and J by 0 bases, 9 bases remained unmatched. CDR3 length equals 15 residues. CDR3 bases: TGCAGCGTTGGCCCCGGGACAGACAGCTCCTACGAGCAGTACTTC. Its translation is CSVGPGTDSSYEQYF.

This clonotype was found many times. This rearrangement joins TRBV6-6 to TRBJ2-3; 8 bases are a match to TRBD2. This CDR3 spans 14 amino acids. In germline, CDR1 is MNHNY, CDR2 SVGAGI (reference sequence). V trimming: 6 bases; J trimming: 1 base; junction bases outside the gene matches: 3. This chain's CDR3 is CASRRRGGTDTQYF. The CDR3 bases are TGTGCCAGCAGGAGGCGGGGGGGCACAGATACGCAGTATTTT.

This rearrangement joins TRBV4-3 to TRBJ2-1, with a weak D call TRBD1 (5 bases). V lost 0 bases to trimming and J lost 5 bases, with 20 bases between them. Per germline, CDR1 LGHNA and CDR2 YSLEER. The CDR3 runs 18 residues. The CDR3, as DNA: TGCGCCAGCAGCCAAGATGCAATTGCCCAGGGCCCCGACAATGAGCAGTTCTTC. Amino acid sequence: CASSQDAIAQGPDNEQFF.

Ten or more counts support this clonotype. Here the CDR3 DNA reads TGTGCCAGCAGTCCCTGGGAGGGGATGGGGGCTTTCTTT. Its protein is CASSPWEGMGAFF. This chain links TRBV25-1 with TRBJ1-1; D is perhaps TRBD1 (5 bases). Per the germline V gene, CDR1 is MGHDK and CDR2 is SYGVNS. Trimming left V 5 bases short and J 11 bases short, with 18 bases between. The CDR3 totals 13 residues. The full variable domain, its missing parts supplied by reference TRBV25-1 and TRBJ1-1, is EADIYQTPRYLVIGTGKKITLECSQTMGHDKMYWYQQDPGMELHLIHYSYGVNSTEKGDLSSESTVSRIRTEHFPLTLESARPSHTSQYLCASSPWEGMGAFFGQGTRLTVV.

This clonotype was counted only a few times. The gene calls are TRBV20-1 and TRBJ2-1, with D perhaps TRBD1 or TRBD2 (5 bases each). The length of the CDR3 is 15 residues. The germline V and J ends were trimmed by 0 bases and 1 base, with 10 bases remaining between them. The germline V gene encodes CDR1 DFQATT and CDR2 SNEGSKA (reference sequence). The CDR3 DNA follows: TGCAGTGCTAGAGATGCCTGGGGGTCCTACAATGAGCAGTTCTTC. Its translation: CSARDAWGSYNEQFF.

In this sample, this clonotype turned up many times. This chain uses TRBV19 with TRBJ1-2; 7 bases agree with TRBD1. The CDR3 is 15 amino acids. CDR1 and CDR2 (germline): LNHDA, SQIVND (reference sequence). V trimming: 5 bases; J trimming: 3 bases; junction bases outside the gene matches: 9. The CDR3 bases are TGTGCCAGTAGTTTTCGACAGGGCCTCCACTATGGCTACACCTTC. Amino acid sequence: CASSFRQGLHYGYTF.

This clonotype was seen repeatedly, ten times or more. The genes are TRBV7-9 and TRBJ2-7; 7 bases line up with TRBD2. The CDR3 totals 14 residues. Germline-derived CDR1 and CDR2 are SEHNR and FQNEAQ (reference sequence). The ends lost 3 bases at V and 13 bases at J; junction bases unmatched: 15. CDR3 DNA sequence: TGTGCCAGCAGCTTTCCGGGACTCCAGCGGGATCCTTACTTC. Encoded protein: CASSFPGLQRDPYF.

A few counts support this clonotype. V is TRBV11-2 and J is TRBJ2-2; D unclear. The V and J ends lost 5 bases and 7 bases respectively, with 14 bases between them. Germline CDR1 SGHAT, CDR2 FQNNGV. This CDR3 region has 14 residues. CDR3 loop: CASSLLTDIGELFF. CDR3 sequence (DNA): TGTGCCAGCAGCCTCTTGACCGACATCGGGGAGCTGTTTTTT.

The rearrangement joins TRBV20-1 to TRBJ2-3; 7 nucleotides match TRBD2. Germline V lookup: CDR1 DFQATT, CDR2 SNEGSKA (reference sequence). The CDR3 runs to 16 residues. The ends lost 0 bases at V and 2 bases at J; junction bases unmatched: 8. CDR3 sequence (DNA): TGCAGTGCTAGAGACTTACCCGGGACTACCACAGATACGCAGTATTTT. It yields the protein CSARDLPGTTTDTQYF.

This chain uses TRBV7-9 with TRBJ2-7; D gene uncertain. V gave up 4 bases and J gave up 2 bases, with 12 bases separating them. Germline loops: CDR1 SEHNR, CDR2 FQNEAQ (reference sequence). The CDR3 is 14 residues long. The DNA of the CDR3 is TGTGCCAGCAGCTCCCCGGCGTCGACCTACGAGCAGTACTTC. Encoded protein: CASSSPASTYEQYF. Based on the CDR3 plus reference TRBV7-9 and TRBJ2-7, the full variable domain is DTGVSQNPRHKITKRGQNVTFRCDPISEHNRLYWYRQTLGQGPEFLTYFQNEAQLEKSRLLSDRFSAERPKGSFSTLEIQRTEQGDSAMYLCASSSPASTYEQYFGPGTRLTVT.

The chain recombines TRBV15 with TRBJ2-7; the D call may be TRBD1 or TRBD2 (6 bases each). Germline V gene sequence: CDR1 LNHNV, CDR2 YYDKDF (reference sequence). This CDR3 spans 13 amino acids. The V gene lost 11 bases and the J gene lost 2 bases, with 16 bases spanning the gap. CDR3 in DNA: TGTGCCTCTTTGATCCGGGGGCCCTACGAGCAGTACTTC. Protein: CASLIRGPYEQYF.

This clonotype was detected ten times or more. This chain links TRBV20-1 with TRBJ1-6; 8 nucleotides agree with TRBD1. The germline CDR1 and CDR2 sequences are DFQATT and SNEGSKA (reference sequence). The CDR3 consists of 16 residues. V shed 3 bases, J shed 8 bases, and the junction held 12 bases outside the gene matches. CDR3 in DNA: TGCAGTGCTAGGGACCAGGGGGCGCGAAGGGATTCACCCCTCCACTTT. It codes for CSARDQGARRDSPLHF.

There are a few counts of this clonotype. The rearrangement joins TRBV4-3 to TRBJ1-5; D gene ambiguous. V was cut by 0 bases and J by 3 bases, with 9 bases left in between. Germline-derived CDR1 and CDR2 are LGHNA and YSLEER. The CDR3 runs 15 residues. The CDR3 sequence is CASSQDRGPNQPQHF. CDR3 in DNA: TGCGCCAGCAGCCAAGATCGCGGGCCCAATCAGCCCCAGCATTTT.

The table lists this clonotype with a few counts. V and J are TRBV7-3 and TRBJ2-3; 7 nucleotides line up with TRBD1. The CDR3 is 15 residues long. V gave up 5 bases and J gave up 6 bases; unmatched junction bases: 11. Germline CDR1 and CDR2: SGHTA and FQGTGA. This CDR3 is CASSPQGQAGDTQYF. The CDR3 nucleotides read TGTGCCAGCAGCCCACAAGGACAGGCCGGGGATACGCAGTATTTT.

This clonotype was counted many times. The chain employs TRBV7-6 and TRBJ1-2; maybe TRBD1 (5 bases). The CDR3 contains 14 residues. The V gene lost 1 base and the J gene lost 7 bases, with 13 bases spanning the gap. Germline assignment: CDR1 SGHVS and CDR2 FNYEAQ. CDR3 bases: TGTGCCAGCAGCTTAGGATACAGGCGTCCTGGCTACACCTTC. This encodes CASSLGYRRPGYTF.

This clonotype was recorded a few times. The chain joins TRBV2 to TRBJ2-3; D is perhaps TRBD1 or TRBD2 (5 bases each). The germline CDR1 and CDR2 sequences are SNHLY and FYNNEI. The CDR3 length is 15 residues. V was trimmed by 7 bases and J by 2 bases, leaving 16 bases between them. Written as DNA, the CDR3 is TGTGCCAGCACGTCCGGGACCGCGGTCACAGATACGCAGTATTTT. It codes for CASTSGTAVTDTQYF. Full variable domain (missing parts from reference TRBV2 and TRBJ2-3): EPEVTQTPSHQVTQMGQEVILRCVPISNHLYFYWYRQILGQKVEFLVSFYNNEISEKSEIFDDQFSVERPDGSNFTLKIRSTKLEDSAMYFCASTSGTAVTDTQYFGPGTRLTVL.

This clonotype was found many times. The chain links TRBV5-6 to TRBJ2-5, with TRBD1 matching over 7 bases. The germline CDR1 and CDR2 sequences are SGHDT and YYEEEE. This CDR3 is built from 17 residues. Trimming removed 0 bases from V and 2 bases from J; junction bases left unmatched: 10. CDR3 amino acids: CASSLGQGVVGQETQYF. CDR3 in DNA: TGTGCCAGCAGCTTGGGACAGGGTGTGGTTGGGCAAGAGACCCAGTACTTC.

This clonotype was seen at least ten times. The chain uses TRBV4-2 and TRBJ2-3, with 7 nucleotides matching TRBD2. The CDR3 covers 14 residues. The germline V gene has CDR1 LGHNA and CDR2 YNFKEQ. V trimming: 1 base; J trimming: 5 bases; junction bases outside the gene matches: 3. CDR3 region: CASSQGTSGDTQYF. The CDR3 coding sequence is TGTGCCAGCAGCCAAGGGACTAGTGGAGATACGCAGTATTTT.

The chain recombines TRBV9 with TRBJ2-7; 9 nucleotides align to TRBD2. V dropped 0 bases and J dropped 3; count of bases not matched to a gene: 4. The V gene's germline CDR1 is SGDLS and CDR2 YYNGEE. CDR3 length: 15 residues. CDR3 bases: TGTGCCAGCAGCGTAGACAGCGGGGGGAACTACGAGCAGTACTTC. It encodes CASSVDSGGNYEQYF.

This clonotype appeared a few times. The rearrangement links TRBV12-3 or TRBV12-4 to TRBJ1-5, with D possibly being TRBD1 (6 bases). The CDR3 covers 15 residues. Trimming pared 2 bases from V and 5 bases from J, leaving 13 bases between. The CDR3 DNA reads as TGTGCCAGCAGTTTATTGTGGGGGGCCGATCAGCCCCAGCATTTT. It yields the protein CASSLLWGADQPQHF.

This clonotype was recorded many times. This CDR3 is CASSGDRRFYYEQYF. The CDR3 nucleotides read TGTGCCAGCAGTGGCGACAGGCGATTTTACTACGAGCAGTACTTC. The V gene is TRBV25-1, the J gene TRBJ2-7; D is perhaps TRBD1 (6 bases). V lost 4 bases to trimming and J lost 3 bases, with 16 bases between them. This CDR3 is built from 15 residues. Germline CDR1 is MGHDK and CDR2 is SYGVNS.

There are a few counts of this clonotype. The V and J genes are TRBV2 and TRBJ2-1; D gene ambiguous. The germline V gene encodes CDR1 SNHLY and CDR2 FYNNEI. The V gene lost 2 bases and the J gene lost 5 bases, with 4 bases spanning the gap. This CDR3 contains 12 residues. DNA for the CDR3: TGTGCCAGCAGTGAACGCCACAATGAGCAGTTCTTC. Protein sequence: CASSERHNEQFF.

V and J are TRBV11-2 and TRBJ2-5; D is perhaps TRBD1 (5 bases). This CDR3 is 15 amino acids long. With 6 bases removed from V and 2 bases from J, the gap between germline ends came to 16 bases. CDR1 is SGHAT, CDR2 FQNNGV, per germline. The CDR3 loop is CASRAPDRAQETQYF. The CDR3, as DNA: TGTGCCAGCAGGGCGCCCGACAGAGCTCAAGAGACCCAGTACTTC.

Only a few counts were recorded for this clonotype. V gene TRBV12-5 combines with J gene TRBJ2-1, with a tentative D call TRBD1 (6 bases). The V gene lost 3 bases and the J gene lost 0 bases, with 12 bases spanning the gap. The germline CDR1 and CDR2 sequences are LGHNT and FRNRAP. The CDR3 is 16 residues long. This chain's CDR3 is CASGFRGRCSYNEQFF. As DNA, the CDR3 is TGTGCTAGTGGTTTTAGGGGGAGATGCTCCTACAATGAGCAGTTCTTC.

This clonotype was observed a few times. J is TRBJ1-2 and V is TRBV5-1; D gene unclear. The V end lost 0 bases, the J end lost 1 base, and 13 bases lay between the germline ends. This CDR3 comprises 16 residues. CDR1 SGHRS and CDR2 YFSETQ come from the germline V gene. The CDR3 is CASSLDEGIINYGYTF. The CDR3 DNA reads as TGCGCCAGCAGCTTGGACGAGGGAATTATTAACTATGGCTACACCTTC.

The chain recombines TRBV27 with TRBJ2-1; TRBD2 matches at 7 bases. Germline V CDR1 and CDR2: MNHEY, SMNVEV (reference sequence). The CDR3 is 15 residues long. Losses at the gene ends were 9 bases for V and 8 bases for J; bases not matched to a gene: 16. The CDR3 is CASHREGLPRDEQFF. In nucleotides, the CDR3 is TGTGCCAGTCATAGGGAGGGACTCCCTCGGGATGAGCAGTTCTTC.

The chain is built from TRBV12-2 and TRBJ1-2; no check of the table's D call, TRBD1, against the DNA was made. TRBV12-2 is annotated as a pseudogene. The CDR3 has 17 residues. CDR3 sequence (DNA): TGTGCAAGTCGCTCTCGGGACAGGGGTAGGAGTCCTAGTGGCTACACCTTC. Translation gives CASRSRDRGRSPSGYTF.

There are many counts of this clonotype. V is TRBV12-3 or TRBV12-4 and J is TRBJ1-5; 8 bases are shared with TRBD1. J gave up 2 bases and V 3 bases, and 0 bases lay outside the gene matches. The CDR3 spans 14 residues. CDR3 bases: TGTGCCAGCAGTTTGGGACAGGGCAATCAGCCCCAGCATTTT. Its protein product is CASSLGQGNQPQHF.